This T cell receptor beta chain was recorded in a study of early T cells in non-severe SARS-CoV-2 infection. Study-wide background: Investigators sequenced bulk RNA drawn from unsorted whole blood, and chains remained unpaired.

This clonotype was picked up a small number of times. Its antigen is unknown. Individual cDNA molecules each received unique molecular identifiers attached to them. Via MiXCR, TCRdb re-called the 5' RACE reads, giving one row per CDR3 protein. The sample carries approximately 70,000 distinct CDR3 sequences, around 15% recorded once. Between the trimmed V and J ends, which lost 3 bases and 5 bases, there was a span of 13 bases. The CDR3 runs to 14 residues. Findings and caveats of the study: Anti-spike CD8 specificities were favored by VDJdb matching, whose results missed private and CD4 specificities.

The sequencing input was whole blood. The clonotype was recovered from an adult who was a healthcare worker with PCR-confirmed SARS-CoV-2 infection or an uninfected control (not recorded which). J is TRBJ1-1 and V is TRBV12-3 or TRBV12-4; TRBD1 is a possible D gene (6 bases). The CDR3 loop reads CASSLGGARTEAFF. Here the CDR3 DNA reads TGTGCCAGCAGTTTGGGGGGCGCTAGGACTGAAGCTTTCTTT.